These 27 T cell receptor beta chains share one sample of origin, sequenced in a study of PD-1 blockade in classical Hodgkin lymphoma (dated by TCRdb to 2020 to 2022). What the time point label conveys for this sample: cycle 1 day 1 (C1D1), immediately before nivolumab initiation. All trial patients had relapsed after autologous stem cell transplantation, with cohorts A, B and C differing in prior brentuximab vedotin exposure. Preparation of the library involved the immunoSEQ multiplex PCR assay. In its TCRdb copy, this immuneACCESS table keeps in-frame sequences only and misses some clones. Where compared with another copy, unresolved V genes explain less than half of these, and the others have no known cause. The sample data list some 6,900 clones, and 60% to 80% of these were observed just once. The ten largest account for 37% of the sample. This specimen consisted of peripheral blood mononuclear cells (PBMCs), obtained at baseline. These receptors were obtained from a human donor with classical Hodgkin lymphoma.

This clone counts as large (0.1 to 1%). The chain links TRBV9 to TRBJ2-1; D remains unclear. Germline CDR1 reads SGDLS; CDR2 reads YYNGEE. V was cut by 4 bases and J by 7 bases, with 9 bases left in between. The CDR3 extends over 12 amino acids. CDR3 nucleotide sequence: TGTGCCAGCAGCATCGTTGGGAATGAGCAGTTCTTC. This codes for CASSIVGNEQFF. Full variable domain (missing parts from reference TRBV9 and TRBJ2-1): DSGVTQTPKHLITATGQRVTLRCSPRSGDLSVYWYQQSLDQGLQFLIQYYNGEERAKGNILERFSAQQFPDLHSELNLSSLELGDSALYFCASSIVGNEQFFGPGTRLTVL.

CDR3 nucleotide sequence: TGTGCCAGCAGTGAATATCCCGGGGGCAATGAGCAGTTCTTC. It is translated as CASSEYPGGNEQFF. The gene calls are TRBV25-1 and TRBJ2-1, with D possibly TRBD2 on 6 matching bases. The CDR3 is made up of 14 amino acids. Trimming stripped 0 bases from V and 6 bases from J, with 9 bases between. Germline V gene data show CDR1 as MGHDK and CDR2 as SYGVNS.

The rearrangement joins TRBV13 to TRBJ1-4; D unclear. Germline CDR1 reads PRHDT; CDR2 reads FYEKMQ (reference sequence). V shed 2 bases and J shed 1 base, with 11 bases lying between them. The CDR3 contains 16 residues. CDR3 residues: CASSLSRGRTNEKLFF. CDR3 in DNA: TGTGCCAGCAGCTTATCGAGAGGGAGAACTAATGAAAAACTGTTTTTT.

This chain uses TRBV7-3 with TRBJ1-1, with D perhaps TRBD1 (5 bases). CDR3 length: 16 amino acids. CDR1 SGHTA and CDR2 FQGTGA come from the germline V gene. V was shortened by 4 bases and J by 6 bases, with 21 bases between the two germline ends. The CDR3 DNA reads TGTGCCAGCAGCTCCGGCTACACCGGGGGAATCGCTGAAGCTTTCTTT. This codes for CASSSGYTGGIAEAFF.

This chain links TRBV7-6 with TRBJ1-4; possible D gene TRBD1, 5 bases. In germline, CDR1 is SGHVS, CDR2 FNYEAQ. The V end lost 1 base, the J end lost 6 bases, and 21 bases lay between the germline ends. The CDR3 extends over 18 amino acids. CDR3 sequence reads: CASSLEAENRISYEKLFF. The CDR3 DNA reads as TGTGCCAGCAGCTTAGAGGCGGAAAACAGGATCAGCTATGAAAAACTGTTTTTT. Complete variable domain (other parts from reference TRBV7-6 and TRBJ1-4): GAGVSQSPRYKVTKRGQDVALRCDPISGHVSLYWYRQALGQGPEFLTYFNYEAQQDKSGLPNDRFSAERPEGSISTLTIQRTEQRDSAMYRCASSLEAENRISYEKLFFGSGTQLSVL.

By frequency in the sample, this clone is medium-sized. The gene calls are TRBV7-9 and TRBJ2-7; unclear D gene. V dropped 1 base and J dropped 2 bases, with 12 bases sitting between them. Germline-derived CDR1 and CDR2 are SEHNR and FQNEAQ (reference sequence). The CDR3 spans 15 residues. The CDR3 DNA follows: TGTGCCAGCAGCTTAGTGCTTCAGCACCCCTACGAGCAGTACTTC. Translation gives CASSLVLQHPYEQYF.

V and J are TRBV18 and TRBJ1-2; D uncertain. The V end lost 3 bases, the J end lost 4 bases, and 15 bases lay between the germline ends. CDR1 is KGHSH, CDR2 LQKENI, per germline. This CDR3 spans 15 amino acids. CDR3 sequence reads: CASSPQRESAYGYTF. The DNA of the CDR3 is TGTGCCAGCTCACCTCAACGGGAGTCCGCCTATGGCTACACCTTC.

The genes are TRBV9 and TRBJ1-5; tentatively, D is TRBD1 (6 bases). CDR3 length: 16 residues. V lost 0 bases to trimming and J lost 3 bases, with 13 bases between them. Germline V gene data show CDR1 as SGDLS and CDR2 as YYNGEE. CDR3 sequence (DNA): TGTGCCAGCAGCGTAGGGGCGGGACAAGTCAATCAGCCCCAGCATTTT. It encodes CASSVGAGQVNQPQHF. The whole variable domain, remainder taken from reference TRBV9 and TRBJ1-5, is DSGVTQTPKHLITATGQRVTLRCSPRSGDLSVYWYQQSLDQGLQFLIQYYNGEERAKGNILERFSAQQFPDLHSELNLSSLELGDSALYFCASSVGAGQVNQPQHFGDGTRLSIL.

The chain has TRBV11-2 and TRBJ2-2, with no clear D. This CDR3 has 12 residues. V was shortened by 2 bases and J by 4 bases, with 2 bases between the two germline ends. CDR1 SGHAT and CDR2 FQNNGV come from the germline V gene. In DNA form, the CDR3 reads TGTGCCAGCAGCTTATCCACCGGGGAGCTGTTTTTT. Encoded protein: CASSLSTGELFF.

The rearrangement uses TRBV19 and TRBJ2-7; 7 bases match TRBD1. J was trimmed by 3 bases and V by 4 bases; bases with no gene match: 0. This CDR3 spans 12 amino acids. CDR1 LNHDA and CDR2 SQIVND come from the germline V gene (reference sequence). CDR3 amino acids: CASSTGGYEQYF. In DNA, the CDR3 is TGTGCCAGTAGTACAGGGGGCTACGAGCAGTACTTC.

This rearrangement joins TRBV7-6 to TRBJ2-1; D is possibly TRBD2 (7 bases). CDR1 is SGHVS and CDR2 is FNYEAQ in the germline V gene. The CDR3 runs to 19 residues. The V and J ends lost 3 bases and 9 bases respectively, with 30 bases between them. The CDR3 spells CASSFSILAVGGRVAEQFF. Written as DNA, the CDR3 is TGTGCCAGCAGCTTTAGTATTCTAGCGGTAGGGGGAAGAGTAGCTGAGCAGTTCTTC.

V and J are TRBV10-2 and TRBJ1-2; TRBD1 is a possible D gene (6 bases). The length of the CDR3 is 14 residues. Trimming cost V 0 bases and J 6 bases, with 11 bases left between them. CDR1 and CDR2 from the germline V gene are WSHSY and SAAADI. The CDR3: CASSESWGPHGYTF. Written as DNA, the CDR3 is TGCGCCAGCAGTGAGTCCTGGGGGCCCCATGGCTACACCTTC.

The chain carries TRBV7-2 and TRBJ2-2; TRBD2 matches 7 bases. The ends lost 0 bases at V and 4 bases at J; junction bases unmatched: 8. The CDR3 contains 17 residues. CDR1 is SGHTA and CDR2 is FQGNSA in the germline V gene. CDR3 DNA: TGTGCCAGCAGCTTAGCCTCCCAGCGGGAAATCACCGGGGAGCTGTTTTTT. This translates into CASSLASQREITGELFF.

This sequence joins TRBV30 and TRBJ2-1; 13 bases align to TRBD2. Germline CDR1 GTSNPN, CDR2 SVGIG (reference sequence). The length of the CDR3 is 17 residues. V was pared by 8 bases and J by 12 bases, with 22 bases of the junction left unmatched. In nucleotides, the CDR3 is TGTGCCCGGTCCCGGGACAGGGTTAGGACTAGCGGGAGTGGGCAGTTCTTC. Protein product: CARSRDRVRTSGSGQFF.

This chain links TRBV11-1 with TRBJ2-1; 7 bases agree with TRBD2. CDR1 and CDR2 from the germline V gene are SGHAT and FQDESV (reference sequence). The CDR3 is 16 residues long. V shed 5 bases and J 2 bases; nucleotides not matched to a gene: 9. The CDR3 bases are TGTGCCAGCAGCCGAGCTGCGGCGGGAGCCTACAATGAGCAGTTCTTC. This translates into CASSRAAAGAYNEQFF.

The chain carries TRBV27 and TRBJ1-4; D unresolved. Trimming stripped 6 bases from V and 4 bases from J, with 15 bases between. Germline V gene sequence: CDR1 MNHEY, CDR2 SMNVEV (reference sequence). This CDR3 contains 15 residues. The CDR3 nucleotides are TGTGCCAGCAGCCAAGGTCCCCATCGTAATGAAAAACTGTTTTTT. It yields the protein CASSQGPHRNEKLFF.

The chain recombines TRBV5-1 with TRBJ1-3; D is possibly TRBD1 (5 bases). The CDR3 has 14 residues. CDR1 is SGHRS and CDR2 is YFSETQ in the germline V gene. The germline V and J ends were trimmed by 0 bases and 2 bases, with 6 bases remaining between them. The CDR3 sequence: CASSLGGTGNTIYF. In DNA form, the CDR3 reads TGCGCCAGCAGCTTGGGGGGGACTGGAAACACCATATATTTT.

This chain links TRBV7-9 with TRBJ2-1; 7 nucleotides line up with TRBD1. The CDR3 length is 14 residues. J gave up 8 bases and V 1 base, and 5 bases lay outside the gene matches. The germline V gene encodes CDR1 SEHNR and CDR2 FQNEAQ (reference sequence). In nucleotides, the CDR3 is TGTGCCAGCAGCTTAGACAGGGGTGACGATGAGCAGTTCTTC. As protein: CASSLDRGDDEQFF.

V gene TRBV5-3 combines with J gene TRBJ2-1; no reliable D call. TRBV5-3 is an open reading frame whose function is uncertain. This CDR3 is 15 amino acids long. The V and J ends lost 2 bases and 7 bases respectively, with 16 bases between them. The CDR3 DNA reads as TGTGCCAGAAGCTTTCTAGGTTCCCCAGCTAATGAGCAGTTCTTC. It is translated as CARSFLGSPANEQFF.

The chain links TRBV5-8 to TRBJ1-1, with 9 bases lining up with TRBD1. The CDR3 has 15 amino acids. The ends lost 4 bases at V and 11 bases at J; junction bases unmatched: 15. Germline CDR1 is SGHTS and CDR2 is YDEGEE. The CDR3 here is CASSRFRDREAGAFF. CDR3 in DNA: TGTGCCAGCAGCAGATTCCGGGACAGGGAGGCCGGGGCTTTCTTT. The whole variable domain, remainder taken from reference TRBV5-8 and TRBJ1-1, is EAGVTQSPTHLIKTRGQQATLRCSPISGHTSVYWYQQALGLGLQFLLWYDEGEERNRGNFPPRFSGRQFPNYSSELNVNALELEDSALYLCASSRFRDREAGAFFGQGTRLTVV.

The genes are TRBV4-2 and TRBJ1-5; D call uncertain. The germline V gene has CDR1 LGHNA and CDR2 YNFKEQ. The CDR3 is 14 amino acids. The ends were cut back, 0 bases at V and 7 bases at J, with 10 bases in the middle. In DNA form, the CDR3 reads TGTGCCAGCAGCCAAGAAGACCTCGTACAGCCCCAGCATTTT. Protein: CASSQEDLVQPQHF.

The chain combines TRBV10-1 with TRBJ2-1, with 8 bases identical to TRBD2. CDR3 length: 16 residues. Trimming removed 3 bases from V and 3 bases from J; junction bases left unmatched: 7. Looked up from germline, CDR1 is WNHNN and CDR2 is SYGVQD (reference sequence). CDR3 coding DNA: TGCGCCAGCAGTGATCCTCGGGGGGGGAACTACAATGAGCAGTTCTTC. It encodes CASSDPRGGNYNEQFF.

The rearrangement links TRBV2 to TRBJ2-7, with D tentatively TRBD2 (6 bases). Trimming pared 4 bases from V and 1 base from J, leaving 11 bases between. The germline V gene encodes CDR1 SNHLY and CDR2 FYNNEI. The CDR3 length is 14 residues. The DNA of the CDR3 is TGTGCCAGCAGTGGTCTAGCGCGGTCCTACGAGCAGTACTTC. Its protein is CASSGLARSYEQYF.

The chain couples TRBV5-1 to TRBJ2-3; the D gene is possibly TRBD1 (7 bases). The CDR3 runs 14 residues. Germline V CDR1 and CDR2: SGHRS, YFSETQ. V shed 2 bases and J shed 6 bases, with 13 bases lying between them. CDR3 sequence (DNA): TGCGCCAGCAGCTTATTACAGGGGAGGGATACGCAGTATTTT. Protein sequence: CASSLLQGRDTQYF.

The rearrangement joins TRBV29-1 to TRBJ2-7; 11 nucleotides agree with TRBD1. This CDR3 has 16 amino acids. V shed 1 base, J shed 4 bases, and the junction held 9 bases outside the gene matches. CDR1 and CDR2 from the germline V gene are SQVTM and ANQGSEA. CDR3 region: CSVEGGLGQGDYEQYF. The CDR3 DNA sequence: TGCAGCGTTGAAGGCGGTCTGGGACAGGGGGATTACGAGCAGTACTTC.

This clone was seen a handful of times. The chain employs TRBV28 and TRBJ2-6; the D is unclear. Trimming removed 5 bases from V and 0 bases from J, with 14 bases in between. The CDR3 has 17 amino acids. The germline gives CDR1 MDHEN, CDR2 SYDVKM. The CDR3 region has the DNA TGTGCCAGCAGTCCCGGGCCTGTCGGCTCTGGGGCCAACGTCCTGACTTTC. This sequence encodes CASSPGPVGSGANVLTF.

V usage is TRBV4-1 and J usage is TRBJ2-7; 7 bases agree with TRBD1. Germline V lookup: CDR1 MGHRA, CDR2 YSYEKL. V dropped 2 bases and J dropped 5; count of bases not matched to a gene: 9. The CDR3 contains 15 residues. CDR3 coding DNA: TGCGCCAGCAGCCAATTCCAGGGGGTTCTTAACGAGCAGTACTTC. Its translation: CASSQFQGVLNEQYF.